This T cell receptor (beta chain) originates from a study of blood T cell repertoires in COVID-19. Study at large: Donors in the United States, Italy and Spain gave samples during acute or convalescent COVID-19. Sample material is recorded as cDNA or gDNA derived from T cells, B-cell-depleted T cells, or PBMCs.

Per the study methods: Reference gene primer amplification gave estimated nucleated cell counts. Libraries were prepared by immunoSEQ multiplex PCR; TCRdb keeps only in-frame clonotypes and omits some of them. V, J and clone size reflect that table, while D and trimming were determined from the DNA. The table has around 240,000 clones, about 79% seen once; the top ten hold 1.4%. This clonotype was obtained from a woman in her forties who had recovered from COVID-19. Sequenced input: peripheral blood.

The CDR3 sequence is CASSLGQGGPTEAFF. CDR3 nucleotide sequence: TGTGCCAGCAGCTTGGGTCAGGGAGGTCCCACTGAAGCTTTCTTT. The chain is built from TRBV5-8 and TRBJ1-1; a weak D match, TRBD1 (5 bases). The CDR3 contains 15 residues. The V gene's germline CDR1 is SGHTS and CDR2 YDEGEE. The V gene lost 0 bases and the J gene lost 4 bases, with 13 bases spanning the gap.